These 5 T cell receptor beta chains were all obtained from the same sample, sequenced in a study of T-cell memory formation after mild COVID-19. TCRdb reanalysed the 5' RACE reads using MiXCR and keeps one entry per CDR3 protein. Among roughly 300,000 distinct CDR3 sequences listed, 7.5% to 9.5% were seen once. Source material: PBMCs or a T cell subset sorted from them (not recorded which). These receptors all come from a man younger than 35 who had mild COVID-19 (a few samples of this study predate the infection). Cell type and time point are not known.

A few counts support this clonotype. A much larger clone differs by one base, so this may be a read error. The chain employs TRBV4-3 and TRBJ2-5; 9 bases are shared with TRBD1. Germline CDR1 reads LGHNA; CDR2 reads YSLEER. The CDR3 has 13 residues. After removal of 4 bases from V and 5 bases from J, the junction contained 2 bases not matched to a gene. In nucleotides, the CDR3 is TGCGCCAGCAGCCGGGACAGGGTGGAGACCCAGTACTTC. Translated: CASSRDRVETQYF.

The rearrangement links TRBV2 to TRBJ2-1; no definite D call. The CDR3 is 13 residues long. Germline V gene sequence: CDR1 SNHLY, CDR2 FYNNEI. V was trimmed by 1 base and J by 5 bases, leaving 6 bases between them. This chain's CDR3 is CASSEVSDNEQFF. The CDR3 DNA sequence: TGTGCCAGCAGTGAAGTCAGCGACAATGAGCAGTTCTTC.

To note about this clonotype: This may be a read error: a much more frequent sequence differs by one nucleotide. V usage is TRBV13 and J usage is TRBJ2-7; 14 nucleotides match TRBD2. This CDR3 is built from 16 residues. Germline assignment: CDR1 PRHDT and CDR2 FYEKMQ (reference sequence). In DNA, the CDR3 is TGTGACAGCAGCCTAGCAGGGACTAGCGGGGGTACCGAGCAGTACTTC. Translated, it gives CDSSLAGTSGGTEQYF.

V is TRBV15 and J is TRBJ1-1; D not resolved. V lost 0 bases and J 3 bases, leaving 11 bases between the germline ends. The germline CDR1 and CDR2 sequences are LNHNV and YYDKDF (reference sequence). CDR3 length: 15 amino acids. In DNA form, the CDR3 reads TGTGCCACCAGCAGAGATCTCAGCGGTTACACTGAAGCTTTCTTT. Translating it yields CATSRDLSGYTEAFF.

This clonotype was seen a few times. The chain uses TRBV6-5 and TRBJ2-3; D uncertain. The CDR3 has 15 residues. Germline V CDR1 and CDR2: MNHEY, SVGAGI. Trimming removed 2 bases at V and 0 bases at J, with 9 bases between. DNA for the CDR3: TGTGCCAGCAGTTACGGTTTGGCTAGCACAGATACGCAGTATTTT. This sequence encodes CASSYGLASTDTQYF.